Following are 17 T cell receptor beta chains from one sample sequenced in a study of T cell changes during pregnancy in multiple sclerosis (dated by TCRdb to between 2019 and 2020). The library was produced with the immunoSEQ multiplex PCR assay. As stored in TCRdb, this immuneACCESS dataset retains in-frame rearrangements with V and J assigned. A fraction of the clones does not appear; measured against another copy, unresolved V genes explain less than half of the discrepancy, and the remainder lacks a known reason. Here the sample has about 49,000 clones; 90% occur a single time. The leading ten clones occupy just over 5% of the sample. Here the sequenced sample was peripheral blood, taken after pregnancy. The source is a female donor in good health, enrolled as a control in a pregnancy study.

The chain couples TRBV19 to TRBJ2-7, with 7 bases that match TRBD2. Germline-derived CDR1 and CDR2 are LNHDA and SQIVND (reference sequence). The V gene end was trimmed by 4 bases and the J gene end by 0 bases; junction bases not matched to a gene: 3. The CDR3 loop spans 14 amino acids. The CDR3, as DNA: TGTGCCAGTAGTAACTCGGGGGGCTCCTACGAGCAGTACTTC. Residues: CASSNSGGSYEQYF.

The V gene is TRBV5-1, the J gene TRBJ1-5; maybe TRBD1 (6 bases). The ends were cut back, 4 bases at V and 6 bases at J, with 17 bases in the middle. This CDR3 contains 15 residues. From germline, CDR1 is SGHRS and CDR2 YFSETQ. CDR3 in DNA: TGCGCCAGCAGCCGTGAGGGGGGGGCGGTTCAGCCCCAGCATTTT. Translated: CASSREGGAVQPQHF.

The rearrangement uses TRBV6-6 and TRBJ2-1, with TRBD2 matching over 7 bases. Germline V lookup: CDR1 MNHNY, CDR2 SVGAGI (reference sequence). The CDR3 has 13 amino acids. Losses at the gene ends were 0 bases for V and 14 bases for J; bases not matched to a gene: 7. For the CDR3, the DNA is TGTGCCAGCAGTTACTCGCGGAGCGGGGAGGAGTTCTTC. Protein product: CASSYSRSGEEFF.

There are a few counts of this clone. V gene TRBV18 combines with J gene TRBJ1-1; no clear D. Germline assignment: CDR1 KGHSH and CDR2 LQKENI. Deletions cut 2 bases from V and 6 bases from J, with 7 bases between. The CDR3 is 12 amino acids. The CDR3 is CASSPGQAEAFF. The CDR3 nucleotides read TGTGCCAGCTCACCAGGGCAGGCTGAAGCTTTCTTT.

The gene calls are TRBV7-2 and TRBJ1-5; D is possibly TRBD1 (5 bases). V lost 1 base and J 3 bases, leaving 10 bases between the germline ends. The CDR3 consists of 15 residues. CDR1 and CDR2 from the germline V gene are SGHTA and FQGNSA. The CDR3 DNA sequence: TGTGCCAGCAGCTTAGTAGTGGGGCTCAATCAGCCCCAGCATTTT. It translates to CASSLVVGLNQPQHF.

The rearrangement joins TRBV7-3 to TRBJ2-2, with D tentatively TRBD1 (6 bases). V lost 5 bases to trimming and J lost 6 bases, with 10 bases between them. CDR3 length: 13 residues. Germline CDR1 is SGHTA and CDR2 is FQGTGA. The CDR3 spells CASSLQGSGELFF. The CDR3 DNA sequence: TGTGCCAGCAGCCTACAGGGATCCGGGGAGCTGTTTTTT. Looking up the rest from reference TRBV7-3 and TRBJ2-2 gives the full variable domain: GAGVSQTPSNKVTEKGKYVELRCDPISGHTALYWYRQSLGQGPEFLIYFQGTGAADDSGLPNDRFFAVRPEGSVSTLKIQRTERGDSAVYLCASSLQGSGELFFGEGSRLTVL.

The chain couples TRBV5-6 to TRBJ2-7; the D is unclear. CDR1 SGHDT and CDR2 YYEEEE come from the germline V gene. The V and J ends lost 0 bases and 5 bases respectively, with 12 bases between them. The CDR3 runs to 14 residues. CDR3 sequence (DNA): TGTGCCAGCAGCTTGGTTGGAGATCGGGACGAGCAGTACTTC. This codes for CASSLVGDRDEQYF.

CDR3 loop: CASSATGAGQPQHF. The CDR3 DNA sequence: TGTGCCAGCAGCGCGACAGGGGCCGGGCAGCCCCAGCATTTT. The chain couples TRBV9 to TRBJ1-5, with 8 positions matching TRBD1. There are 14 residues in the CDR3. Germline V CDR1 and CDR2: SGDLS, YYNGEE. Losses at the gene ends were 3 bases for V and 7 bases for J; bases not matched to a gene: 6.

The rearrangement uses TRBV30 and TRBJ2-7; 10 bases agree with TRBD1. The CDR3 consists of 15 residues. The germline V gene has CDR1 GTSNPN and CDR2 SVGIG (reference sequence). Losses at the gene ends were 5 bases for V and 4 bases for J; bases not matched to a gene: 11. The CDR3 loop reads CAWHPGGTGAYEQYF. CDR3 bases: TGTGCCTGGCACCCCGGGGGGACAGGGGCGTACGAGCAGTACTTC.

V is TRBV6-5 and J is TRBJ1-2; 12 nucleotides line up with TRBD1. The junction had 9 bases not matched to a gene; V was cut back by 6 bases and J by 7 bases. This CDR3 is 15 amino acids long. Germline loops: CDR1 MNHEY, CDR2 SVGAGI. The CDR3: CASSGRGQGARGYTF. The CDR3 DNA sequence: TGTGCCAGCAGCGGAAGGGGACAGGGGGCGCGTGGCTACACCTTC.

The chain employs TRBV4-3 and TRBJ2-3; no clear D. The V and J ends lost 4 bases and 2 bases respectively, with 13 bases between them. The CDR3 runs 15 residues. CDR1 is LGHNA, CDR2 YSLEER, per germline. The CDR3 sequence is CASSPRHVSTDTQYF. DNA of the CDR3: TGCGCCAGCAGCCCCCGACACGTATCCACAGATACGCAGTATTTT.

The chain joins TRBV6-4 to TRBJ2-2; 10 bases match TRBD1. Germline V gives CDR1 MRHNA, CDR2 SNTAGT. This CDR3 region has 14 residues. The J segment lost 6 bases and the V segment lost 6 bases, leaving 4 bases of the junction unmatched. In DNA, the CDR3 is TGTGCCAGCAGGGGGACAGGGGATTCCGGGGAGCTGTTTTTT. Translation: CASRGTGDSGELFF.

The chain carries TRBV6-5 and TRBJ2-7; D may be TRBD1 (5 bases). Trimming cost V 1 base and J 2 bases, with 9 bases left between them. Germline values: CDR1 MNHEY, CDR2 SVGAGI. The CDR3 contains 14 residues. CDR3: CASSYWQGTYEQYF. Here the CDR3 DNA reads TGTGCCAGCAGTTACTGGCAGGGAACCTACGAGCAGTACTTC.

The genes are TRBV10-3 and TRBJ2-1, with a weak D call TRBD2 (5 bases). From germline, CDR1 is ENHRY and CDR2 SYGVKD. CDR3 length: 15 residues. V was cut by 6 bases and J by 6 bases, with 18 bases left in between. The CDR3 here is CAIRKAEPGTNEQFF. The CDR3, as DNA: TGTGCCATCAGAAAAGCGGAGCCGGGAACCAATGAGCAGTTCTTC.

The chain links TRBV27 to TRBJ2-1; 7 bases are a match to TRBD2. V gave up 5 bases and J gave up 10 bases; unmatched junction bases: 11. The germline V gene encodes CDR1 MNHEY and CDR2 SMNVEV (reference sequence). The CDR3 runs 14 residues. CDR3 DNA sequence: TGTGCCAGCAGTGTAGACTTGCGGGGGATGGAGCAGTTCTTC. Encoded protein: CASSVDLRGMEQFF.

This sequence joins TRBV9 and TRBJ1-1, with a weak D call TRBD1 (6 bases). Trimming pared 4 bases from V and 5 bases from J, leaving 18 bases between. This CDR3 comprises 15 residues. Germline V lookup: CDR1 SGDLS, CDR2 YYNGEE. CDR3 in DNA: TGTGCCAGCAGCCCCTCCGAGGGGGTCCGAACTGAAGCTTTCTTT. Translation: CASSPSEGVRTEAFF.

V usage is TRBV5-4 and J usage is TRBJ2-2, with TRBD1 identical over 7 bases. V was pared by 0 bases and J by 6 bases, with 11 bases of the junction left unmatched. Germline V gene data show CDR1 as SGHNT and CDR2 as YYREEE (reference sequence). This CDR3 spans 17 amino acids. DNA for the CDR3: TGTGCCAGCAGCTTGGCCAAGTCGGACAGGCTGGCCGGGGAGCTGTTTTTT. Translation gives CASSLAKSDRLAGELFF.